This is a list of T cell receptor beta chains from one sample in a study of shared clonotypes between healthy human individuals. Only in-frame clones appear in the TCRdb table, and some are missing; sequencing was by immunoSEQ multiplex PCR. The table lists some 2.3 million clones, over 85% of them singletons. Sequencing used naive CD4+ T cells from PBMCs. The receptor set was obtained from a man aged 18 to 35 in good health. Some clones in this sample may be carry-over from other donors' samples. The CDR3 runs from the conserved cysteine through the conserved F or W. Fields, in order: V gene, D gene, clone size, CDR3 protein. The D gene is left open where the match is weak. Clone size is given for some rows only: seen once, a few or many times, or a class if the clone is expanded.

TRBV28,-,-,CASTPPGEGYNEQFF
TRBV9,-,-,CASSVRDGYGYTF
TRBV15,TRBD2,-,CATAFGGATDTQYF
TRBV7-3,-,-,CASSLTAAGRQETQYF
TRBV7-8,-,-,CASSRAVQETQYF
TRBV19,TRBD2,-,CASSWTSGVPTDTQYF
TRBV27,TRBD2,-,CASSARLAGGIFNEQFF
TRBV9,-,-,CASSAGSSGNTIYF
TRBV30,TRBD2,once,CAWTRGRAPETQYF
TRBV19,-,-,CASSIEAEQPQHF
TRBV19,TRBD2,-,CASRLLAGPTGANVLTF
TRBV9,-,-,CASSVGQVSDEQYF
TRBV28,TRBD2,-,CASSLRGLAGNTGELFF
TRBV14,TRBD1,once,CASSRQGFAGNTIYF
TRBV21-1,-,-,CASSKEDRGYQPQHF
TRBV27,-,-,CASSPDRGNQPQHF
TRBV1,-,-,CTSSQLAGKRNEQFF
TRBV6-5,TRBD1,-,CASSYSTGGRYEQYF
TRBV19,-,-,CASRGPRQFVSNQPQHF
TRBV18,-,-,CASSPSGANYYGYTF
TRBV28,-,-,CASSTLRAEAFF
TRBV2,-,-,CASSPTYEQYF
TRBV7-3,-,-,CASSLMRGPQETQYF
TRBV9,TRBD2,-,CASSVGLALSNEQYF
TRBV4-2,-,once,CASSQEGSQRQFF
TRBV7-3,-,-,CASGAGLGTDTQYF
TRBV7-2,TRBD1,-,CASSSQGVMNTEAFF
TRBV7-2,-,-,CASSLEPGWAYGYTF
TRBV5-6,-,-,CASSRWTFEGEKLFF
TRBV28,-,-,CASSLGGPGNTIYF
TRBV28,TRBD1,-,CASSFRRGVRPQHF
TRBV5-1,-,-,CASSIIQGSDGYTF
TRBV28,-,-,CASSLGPSYEQYF
TRBV2,-,-,CASSEFGGTHQPQHF
TRBV5-1,TRBD2,-,CASSLGGLASSTDTQYF
TRBV7-9,-,once,CASSYGGSTEAFF
TRBV28,-,once,CASSPRQPGAGNIQYF
TRBV7-2,-,-,CASSFQGFYEQYF
TRBV30,TRBD1,-,CAWSGQGGPQHF
TRBV19,TRBD1,once,CASRRGTGSLGTEAFF
TRBV7-3,-,few,CASSLTGDGEAFF
TRBV4-3,-,-,CASSQDGRDEDTQYF
TRBV5-1,-,-,CASSLSTLETQYF
TRBV28,TRBD1,-,CASRVGGQGADEQYF
TRBV6-5,-,-,CASSHRTPQREQYF
TRBV5-6,-,-,CASSLGPKINYGYTF
TRBV25-1,TRBD2,-,CASSPRMAGDFNEQFF
TRBV19,-,-,CASSTPGFSVGQYF
TRBV9,TRBD2,-,CASGPAGVLTDTQYF
TRBV9,-,-,CASSVAWRGGGEQFF
TRBV29-1,-,-,CSVRPRGEKLFF
TRBV11-3,-,few,CASSLEQGTEAFF
TRBV5-1,-,-,CASSYHTTSPAYNEQFF